This T cell receptor beta chain was sequenced for a study of shared clonotypes between healthy human individuals. Repertoires were generated with immunoSEQ multiplex PCR, while TCRdb's copy carries only in-frame clones and drops some. This sample has approximately 2.5 million clones; 93% occur once, and the top ten carry 0.36%. Trimming stripped 3 bases from V and 11 bases from J, with 10 bases between. Germline CDR1 reads DFQATT; CDR2 reads SNEGSKA (reference sequence). The CDR3 covers 10 residues. This chain links TRBV20-1 with TRBJ1-1; D remains ambiguous. This TCR was sampled from a man between 18 and 29 years old in good health. Some clones in this sample may be carry-over from other donors' samples. The material sequenced was naive CD4+ T cells from PBMCs. Documented subset: CD45RA+ positively selected. CDR3 region: CSARDLRAFF. The CDR3, as DNA: TGCAGTGCTAGGGACTTGCGGGCTTTCTTT.